A selection of T cell receptor beta chains follows, all from one sample in a study of blood T cell repertoires in COVID-19. Method: immunoSEQ multiplex PCR; TCRdb's copy keeps in-frame clones and lacks some. The data show about 88,000 clones, with roughly nine tenths seen just once and approximately 5.2% held by the top ten. The sequencing input was peripheral blood. These receptors were collected from a woman aged 80 or over with active COVID-19. Each CDR3 is given with its conserved first and last residue. Fields, in order: clone size, V gene, J gene, CDR3 length, D gene, CDR3 DNA, CDR3 protein. The D gene is left open where the match is weak. Only some rows state a clone size, as once, few, many or a class for expanded clones.

-	TRBV4-2	TRBJ2-5	14	TRBD2	TGTGCCAGCAGCCACACTAGCGGGAGAGAGACCCAGTACTTC	CASSHTSGRETQYF
-	TRBV19	TRBJ2-5	13	-	TGTGCCAGTAGTAAGTACAGACAAGAGACCCAGTACTTC	CASSKYRQETQYF
-	TRBV11-1	TRBJ2-1	15	TRBD2	TGTGCCAGCAGCTTAGACCTAGCGGGAGAGGCTGAGCAGTTCTTC	CASSLDLAGEAEQFF
-	TRBV6-2/TRBV6-3	TRBJ1-2	12	-	TGTGCCAGCAGTTACGGACAGTATGGCTACACCTTC	CASSYGQYGYTF
-	TRBV27	TRBJ2-7	15	TRBD2	TGTGCCAGCACCCGGCGGCTAGCGGGAGTTAACGAGCAGTACTTC	CASTRRLAGVNEQYF
-	TRBV19	TRBJ2-2	16	TRBD2	TGTGCCAGTAGTATCAGGCTAGCGGGGCCCACCGGGGAGCTGTTTTTT	CASSIRLAGPTGELFF
once	TRBV10-3	TRBJ2-3	12	-	TGTGCCATCAGTGCTGTGTTGGATACGCAGTATTTT	CAISAVLDTQYF
-	TRBV18	TRBJ1-1	15	TRBD1	TGTGCCAGCTCACCAAGACAGGGAGACCACACTGAAGCTTTCTTT	CASSPRQGDHTEAFF
-	TRBV19	TRBJ1-4	15	-	TGTGCCAGTAGTCCCCAGGAGGCAGGTAATGAAAAACTGTTTTTT	CASSPQEAGNEKLFF
-	TRBV5-1	TRBJ2-2	16	TRBD2	TGCGCCAGCAGCTCAACGGGGACTACCAACGGAGGGGAGCTGTTTTTT	CASSSTGTTNGGELFF
-	TRBV4-2	TRBJ2-3	14	-	TGTGCCAGCAGCCAAGGCAGTAGCACAGATACGCAGTATTTT	CASSQGSSTDTQYF
once	TRBV28	TRBJ1-2	15	-	TGTGCCAGCAGTCTTCGGACAGTGAGGCCTTCTGGCTACACCTTC	CASSLRTVRPSGYTF
-	TRBV28	TRBJ2-5	13	TRBD2	TGTGCCGGTAGCGGGAGGGCCATGGAGACCCAGTACTTC	CAGSGRAMETQYF
-	TRBV5-6	TRBJ2-7	14	-	TGTGCCAGCAGCTTGGCCGCGGATTCCTACGAGCAGTACTTC	CASSLAADSYEQYF
-	TRBV7-6	TRBJ2-7	16	TRBD2	TGTGCCAGCAGCTTAGGGGTAGAAGCGGGGCCCTACGAGCAGTACTTC	CASSLGVEAGPYEQYF
-	TRBV7-2	TRBJ1-1	14	-	TGTGCCAGCAGCTCCAGCCAGGGTGAGACTGAAGCTTTCTTT	CASSSSQGETEAFF
-	TRBV28	TRBJ1-1	12	-	TGTGCCAGCAGTCTCGGGGAGGGTGAAGCTTTCTTT	CASSLGEGEAFF
-	TRBV12-3/TRBV12-4	TRBJ1-1	13	-	TGTGCCAGCAGTTTCGGGATGGGGACTGAAGCTTTCTTT	CASSFGMGTEAFF
-	TRBV27	TRBJ2-5	15	TRBD2	TGTGCCAGCAGCGGGGGGGGGTGGGGCCTAGAGACCCAGTACTTC	CASSGGGWGLETQYF
-	TRBV7-9	TRBJ2-5	13	TRBD1	TGTGCCAGCAGGGGGACAGGTCGGGAGACCCAGTACTTC	CASRGTGRETQYF
-	TRBV6-1	TRBJ2-2	15	-	TGTGCCAGCAGTGAAGCGGGCAGCAGAAACGGGGAGCTGTTTTTT	CASSEAGSRNGELFF
once	TRBV6-2/TRBV6-3	TRBJ2-7	14	-	TGTGCCAGCAGTTACTCCCGGGGGAAGGGCGAGCAGTACTTC	CASSYSRGKGEQYF
-	TRBV5-4	TRBJ2-3	14	-	TGTGCCAGCAGCCCACCGGGGAACTTGGATACGCAGTATTTT	CASSPPGNLDTQYF
-	TRBV11-3	TRBJ2-3	13	-	TGTGCCAGCAGCTTACAGGGGCGAGATACGCAGTATTTT	CASSLQGRDTQYF
-	TRBV4-3	TRBJ1-1	14	-	TGCGCCAGCAGCCCCGGAAGGCGAGGATCGGAAGCTTTCTTT	CASSPGRRGSEAFF
-	TRBV4-2	TRBJ2-7	15	TRBD2	TGTGCCAGCAGCCAAGCACGCGGGAGCCCCTACGAGCAGTACTTC	CASSQARGSPYEQYF
once	TRBV2	TRBJ2-2	15	-	TGTGCCAGCAGTGAATTAGGGGGAAGCACCGGGGAGCTGTTTTTT	CASSELGGSTGELFF
-	TRBV11-3	TRBJ2-1	15	TRBD2	TGTGCCAGCAGCTTGATGGGCGGGAGTAGGGGTGAGCAGTTCTTC	CASSLMGGSRGEQFF
-	TRBV6-5	TRBJ2-1	14	TRBD2	TGTGCCAGCAGTTATTCCCCGGGAGGCGGTGAGCAGTTCTTC	CASSYSPGGGEQFF
few	TRBV9	TRBJ1-2	16	-	TGTGCCAGCAGCGTATCAGGGTTGGGAATTATAGGAGGCTACACCTTC	CASSVSGLGIIGGYTF
-	TRBV18	TRBJ2-7	13	-	TGTGCCAGCTCACCCGAGGCGTCCTACGAGCAGTACTTC	CASSPEASYEQYF
-	TRBV5-4	TRBJ2-2	15	-	TGTGCCAGCAGCTTGGCTCATAACCCCACCGGGGGGCTGTTTTTT	CASSLAHNPTGGLFF
-	TRBV2	TRBJ1-6	13	-	TGTGCCAGCAGTACAGGGAGTGGTTCACCCCTCCACTTT	CASSTGSGSPLHF
-	TRBV10-1	TRBJ2-2	16	TRBD2	TGCGCCAGCAGCCCCCTAGCGGGAGCGAACACCGGGGAGCTGTTTTTT	CASSPLAGANTGELFF
-	TRBV5-4	TRBJ2-2	16	TRBD2	TGTGCCAGCAGCCTGGGACTAGCGGCTGAGGCCGGGGAGCTGTTTTTT	CASSLGLAAEAGELFF
-	TRBV20-1	TRBJ1-6	14	-	TGCAGTGCTAGTTGGGAGTTGGTAAATTCACCCCTCCACTTT	CSASWELVNSPLHF
-	TRBV4-2	TRBJ1-1	17	-	TGTGCCAGCAGCCAAGATCGAACAGGGCAATTGTATCTTGAAGCTTTCTTT	CASSQDRTGQLYLEAFF
-	TRBV9	TRBJ2-5	15	TRBD2	TGTGCCAGCACGAGTAGCGGGAGTTCGGGAGAGACCCAGTACTTC	CASTSSGSSGETQYF
once	TRBV5-1	TRBJ1-1	14	-	TGCGCCAGCAGCTTGGCAGGTCGGAACACTGAAGCTTTCTTT	CASSLAGRNTEAFF
few	TRBV3-1/TRBV3-2	TRBJ1-5	13	TRBD1	TGTGCCAGCAGCGGACAGGGGGACCAGCCCCAGCATTTT	CASSGQGDQPQHF
-	TRBV3-1/TRBV3-2	TRBJ2-7	19	TRBD2	TGTGCCAGCAGCCAAGGGCCCAGTAAGAGCGGGAGAGACTCGGGCGAGCAGTACTTC	CASSQGPSKSGRDSGEQYF
-	TRBV27	TRBJ2-7	13	-	-	CASSFFGSGTMNF
-	TRBV7-3	TRBJ1-1	16	-	TGTGCCAGCAGCGAGGTGGGGCAATCCGTGAACACTGAAGCTTTCTTT	CASSEVGQSVNTEAFF
-	TRBV3-1/TRBV3-2	TRBJ2-7	14	-	TGTGCCAGCAGCCAGGGTATCGGGGTGGGCGAGCAGTACTTC	CASSQGIGVGEQYF
-	TRBV11-2	TRBJ2-1	15	TRBD2	TGTGCCAGCAGCTTAGGAGCTAGCGGTGACAATGAGCAGTTCTTC	CASSLGASGDNEQFF
-	TRBV7-2	TRBJ2-3	17	-	TGTGCCAGCAGCTTAGTTCCGAGCGTCACTAGCACAGATACGCAGTATTTT	CASSLVPSVTSTDTQYF
-	TRBV18	TRBJ1-5	13	-	TGTGCCAGCTCACGAGAGGGGGATCAGCCCCAGCATTTT	CASSREGDQPQHF
-	TRBV19	TRBJ2-3	15	-	TGTGCCAGTAAAGGCAGAAATCGGGGCACAGATACGCAGTATTTT	CASKGRNRGTDTQYF
-	TRBV27	TRBJ2-3	19	TRBD2	TGTGCCAGCAGGGGTTATGGGACTAGCGGGAGTGTCCCTCCAGATACGCAGTATTTT	CASRGYGTSGSVPPDTQYF
-	TRBV28	TRBJ1-2	15	-	TGTGCCAGCAGTTTAAATCAGGGGACTAACTATGGCTACACCTTC	CASSLNQGTNYGYTF
-	TRBV9	TRBJ2-1	17	TRBD1	TGTGCCAGCAGCGTGGGTCCCCGACAGGGGGCGCAAAATGAGCAGTTCTTC	CASSVGPRQGAQNEQFF
-	TRBV6-5	TRBJ2-5	15	TRBD1	TGTGCCAGCAGTTACCAGGGACAGGGGGCGAAGACCCAGTACTTC	CASSYQGQGAKTQYF
-	TRBV6-1	TRBJ2-5	14	TRBD1	TGTGCCAGCAGTGAAGGGGGACAGATAAGGACCCAGTACTTC	CASSEGGQIRTQYF